This T cell receptor (beta chain) was sequenced in a study of post-analysis software for immune sequencing data. The CDR3 has 18 residues. V was clipped by 0 bases and J by 4 bases; unmatched bases: 12. CDR1 and CDR2 from the germline V gene are DFQATT and SNEGSKA (reference sequence). This clonotype has only a few counts. What it binds is unknown. The TCR beta cDNA libraries carried unique molecular identifiers. The source material, about 0.9 to 11 million T cells, gave rise to 450,000 to 550,000 cDNA molecules. TCRdb passed the PCR reads through MiXCR, listing each CDR3 protein once. The table lists about 540,000 distinct CDR3 sequences, approximately 34% of them singletons, with approximately 6% in the top ten. Findings and caveats of the study: In patients, about five TRBV segments were more frequent than in controls, with TRBV5-6, TRBV5-1 and TRBV20-1 among them.

The sequence was collected from a girl aged 2 to 17 with multiple sclerosis. Sequencing was carried out using blood. The chain carries TRBV20-1 and TRBJ2-1, with 10 positions matching TRBD2. CDR3 loop: CSARDRGTIAGGYNEQFF. The CDR3 region has the DNA TGCAGTGCTAGAGATCGAGGGACTATAGCGGGGGGATACAATGAGCAGTTCTTC.